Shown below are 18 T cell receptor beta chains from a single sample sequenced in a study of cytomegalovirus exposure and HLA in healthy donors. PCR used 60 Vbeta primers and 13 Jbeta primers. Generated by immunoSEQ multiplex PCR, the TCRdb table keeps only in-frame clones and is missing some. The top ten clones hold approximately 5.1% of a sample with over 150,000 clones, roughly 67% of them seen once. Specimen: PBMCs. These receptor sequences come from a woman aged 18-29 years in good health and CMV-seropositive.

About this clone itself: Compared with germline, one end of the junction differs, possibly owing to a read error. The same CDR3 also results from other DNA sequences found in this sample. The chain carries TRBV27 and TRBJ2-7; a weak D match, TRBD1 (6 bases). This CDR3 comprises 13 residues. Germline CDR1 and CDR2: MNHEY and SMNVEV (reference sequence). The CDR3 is CASSFSRDNEQYF. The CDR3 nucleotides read TGTGCCAGCAGTTTCTCTAGGGACAACGAGCAGTACTTT.

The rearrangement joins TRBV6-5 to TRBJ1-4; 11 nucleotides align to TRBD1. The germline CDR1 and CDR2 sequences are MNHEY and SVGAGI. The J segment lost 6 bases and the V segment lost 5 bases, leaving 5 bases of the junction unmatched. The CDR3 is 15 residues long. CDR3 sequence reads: CASSPGQGAYEKLFF. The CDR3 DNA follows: TGTGCCAGCAGTCCCGGACAGGGGGCGTATGAAAAACTGTTTTTT.

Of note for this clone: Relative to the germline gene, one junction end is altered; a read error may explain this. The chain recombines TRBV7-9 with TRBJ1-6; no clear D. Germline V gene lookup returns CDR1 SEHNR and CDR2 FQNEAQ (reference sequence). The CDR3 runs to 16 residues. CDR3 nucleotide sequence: TGTTCCAGCAGCTTAGTCGGGTACTCCTATAATTCACCCCTCCACTTT. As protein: CSSSLVGYSYNSPLHF.

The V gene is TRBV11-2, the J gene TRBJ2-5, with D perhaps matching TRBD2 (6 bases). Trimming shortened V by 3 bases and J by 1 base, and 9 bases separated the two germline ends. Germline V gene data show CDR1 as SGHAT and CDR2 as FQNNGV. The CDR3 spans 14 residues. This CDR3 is CASSFGGSQETQYF. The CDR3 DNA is TGTGCCAGCAGCTTCGGGGGATCCCAAGAGACCCAGTACTTC. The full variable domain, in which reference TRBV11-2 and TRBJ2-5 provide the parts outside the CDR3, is EAGVAQSPRYKIIEKRQSVAFWCNPISGHATLYWYQQILGQGPKLLIQFQNNGVVDDSQLPKDRFSAERLKGVDSTLKIQPAKLEDSAVYLCASSFGGSQETQYFGPGTRLLVL.

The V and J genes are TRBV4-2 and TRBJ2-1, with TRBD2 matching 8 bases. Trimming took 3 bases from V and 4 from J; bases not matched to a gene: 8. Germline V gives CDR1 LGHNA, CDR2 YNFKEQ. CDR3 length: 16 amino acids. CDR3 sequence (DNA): TGTGCCAGCAGCCAGGTCATCAGCGGGGGATACAATGAGCAGTTCTTC. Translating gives CASSQVISGGYNEQFF.

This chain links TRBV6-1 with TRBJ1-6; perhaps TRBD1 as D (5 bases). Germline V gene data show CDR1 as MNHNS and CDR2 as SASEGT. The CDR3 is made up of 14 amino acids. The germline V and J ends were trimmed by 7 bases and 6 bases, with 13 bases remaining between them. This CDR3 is CASNRGMANSPLHF. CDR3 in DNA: TGTGCCAGCAATAGGGGCATGGCTAATTCACCCCTCCACTTT.

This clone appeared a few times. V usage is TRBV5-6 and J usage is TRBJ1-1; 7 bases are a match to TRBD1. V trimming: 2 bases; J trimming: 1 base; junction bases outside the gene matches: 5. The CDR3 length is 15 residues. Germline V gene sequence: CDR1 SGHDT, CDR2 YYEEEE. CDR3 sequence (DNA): TGTGCCAGCAGCTTCTCAGGGGGAAAGAACACTGAAGCTTTCTTT. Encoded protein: CASSFSGGKNTEAFF.

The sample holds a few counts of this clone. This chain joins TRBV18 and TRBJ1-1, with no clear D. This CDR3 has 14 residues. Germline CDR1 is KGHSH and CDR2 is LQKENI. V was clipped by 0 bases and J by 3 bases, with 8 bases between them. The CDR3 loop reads CASSPPVEDTEAFF. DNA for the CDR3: TGTGCCAGCTCACCACCGGTTGAGGACACTGAAGCTTTCTTT.

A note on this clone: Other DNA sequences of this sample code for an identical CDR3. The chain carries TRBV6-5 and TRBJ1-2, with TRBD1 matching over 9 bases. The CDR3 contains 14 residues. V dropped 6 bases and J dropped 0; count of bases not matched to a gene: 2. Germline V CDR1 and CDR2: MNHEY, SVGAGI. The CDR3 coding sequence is TGTGCCAGCAGGGGACAGGGTGCTAACTATGGCTACACCTTC. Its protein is CASRGQGANYGYTF.

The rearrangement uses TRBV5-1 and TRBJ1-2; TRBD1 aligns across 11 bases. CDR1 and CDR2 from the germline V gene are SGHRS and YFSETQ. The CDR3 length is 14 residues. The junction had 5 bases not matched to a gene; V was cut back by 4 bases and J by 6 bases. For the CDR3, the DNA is TGCGCCAGCAGCCCCGGGACAGGGGGTAATGGCTACACCTTC. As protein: CASSPGTGGNGYTF.

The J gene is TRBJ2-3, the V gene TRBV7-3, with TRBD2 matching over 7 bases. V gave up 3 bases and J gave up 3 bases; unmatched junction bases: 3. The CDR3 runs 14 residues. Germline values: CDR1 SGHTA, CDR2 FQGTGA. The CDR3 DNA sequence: TGTGCCAGCAGCTTGGGGCGGGGGACAGATACGCAGTATTTT. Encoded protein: CASSLGRGTDTQYF.

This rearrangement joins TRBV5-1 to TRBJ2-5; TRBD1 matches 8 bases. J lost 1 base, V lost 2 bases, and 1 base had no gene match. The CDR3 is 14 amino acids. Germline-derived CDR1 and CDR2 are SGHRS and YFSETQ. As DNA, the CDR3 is TGCGCCAGCAGCTTCGGACAGGGCCAAGAGACCCAGTACTTC. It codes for CASSFGQGQETQYF.

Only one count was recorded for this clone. CDR3 DNA: TGTGCCAGCAGCTTGGGGGGGGGACGGCGTTTGGGGTATGGCTACACCTTC. It specifies CASSLGGGRRLGYGYTF. V and J are TRBV5-5 and TRBJ1-2, with D possibly TRBD1 on 5 matching bases. Deletions cut 0 bases from V and 5 bases from J, with 20 bases between. The CDR3 is 17 residues long. Per the germline V gene, CDR1 is SGHKS and CDR2 is YYEKEE (reference sequence).

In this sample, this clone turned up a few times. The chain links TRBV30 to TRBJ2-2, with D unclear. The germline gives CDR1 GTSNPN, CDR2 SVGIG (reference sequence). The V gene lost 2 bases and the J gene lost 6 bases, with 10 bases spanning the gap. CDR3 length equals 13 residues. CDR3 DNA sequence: TGTGCCTGGAGTTTCGGGTACGCCGGGGAGCTGTTTTTT. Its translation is CAWSFGYAGELFF.

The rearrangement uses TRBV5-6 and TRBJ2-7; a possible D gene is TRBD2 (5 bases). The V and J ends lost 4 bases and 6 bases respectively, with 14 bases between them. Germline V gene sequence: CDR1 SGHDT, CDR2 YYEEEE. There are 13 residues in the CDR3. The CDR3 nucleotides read TGTGCCAGCAGCCTAGCCCAGGCCTTCGAGCAGTACTTC. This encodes CASSLAQAFEQYF. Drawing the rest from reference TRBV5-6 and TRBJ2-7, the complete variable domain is DAGVTQSPTHLIKTRGQQVTLRCSPKSGHDTVSWYQQALGQGPQFIFQYYEEEERQRGNFPDRFSGHQFPNYSSELNVNALLLGDSALYLCASSLAQAFEQYFGPGTRLTVT.

In DNA, the CDR3 is TGTGCCAGCAGCCCCAGGACTAGCACTAGAGAGACCCAGTACTTC. It specifies CASSPRTSTRETQYF. J is TRBJ2-5 and V is TRBV7-9; 8 positions match TRBD2. The germline V gene encodes CDR1 SEHNR and CDR2 FQNEAQ (reference sequence). Losses at the gene ends were 5 bases for V and 4 bases for J; bases not matched to a gene: 9. This CDR3 region has 15 residues.

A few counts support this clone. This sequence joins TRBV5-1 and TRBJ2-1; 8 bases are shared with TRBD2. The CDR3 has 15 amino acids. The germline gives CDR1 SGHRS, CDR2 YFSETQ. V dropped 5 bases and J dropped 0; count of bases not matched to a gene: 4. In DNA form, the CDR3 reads TGCGCCAGCAGGTTGACTAGCGTCTCCTACAATGAGCAGTTCTTC. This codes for CASRLTSVSYNEQFF.

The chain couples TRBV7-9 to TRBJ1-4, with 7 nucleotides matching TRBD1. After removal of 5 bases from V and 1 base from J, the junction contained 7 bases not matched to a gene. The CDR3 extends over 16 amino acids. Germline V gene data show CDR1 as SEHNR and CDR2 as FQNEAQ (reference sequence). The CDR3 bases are TGTGCCAGCAGCCTAGGACAGGTGGGAACTAATGAAAAACTGTTTTTT. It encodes CASSLGQVGTNEKLFF.